The clone carrying this T cell receptor beta chain was picked up a small number of times. Antigen specificity is unknown. TCRdb processed the reads anew with MiXCR; each CDR3 protein has one entry. The table has 900,000 to 950,000 distinct CDR3 sequences, around 32% seen once. CDR3 length equals 15 residues. After removal of 4 bases from V and 4 bases from J, the junction contained 5 bases not matched to a gene. Germline V gene data show CDR1 as SGHVS and CDR2 as FQNEAQ. The sample is drawn from a study of T cell repertoires in cytomegalovirus infection. Study details: The authors used CMV epitopes that were HLA-C-restricted (recently identified) and HLA-B-restricted (well studied). Public TCR beta signatures indicated both CMV infection and matching HLA type. General study findings and limits: Cumulative public TCR beta family frequency identified carriers of CMV plus the relevant HLA. Dominant in the ex vivo response were TCR beta clonotypes restricted by HLA-C and specific for CMV.

The source material was cultured CD8+ T cells from PBMCs, sampled from culture after CMV antigen stimulation. The chain uses TRBV7-8 and TRBJ2-3; 10 bases match TRBD2. The receptor was derived from a human donor in good health (CMV status not recorded). Some clones in this sample may be carry-over from other donors' samples. CDR3 loop: CASSSLAGVADTQYF. The DNA of the CDR3 is TGTGCCAGCAGCTCCCTAGCGGGGGTGGCAGATACGCAGTATTTT.